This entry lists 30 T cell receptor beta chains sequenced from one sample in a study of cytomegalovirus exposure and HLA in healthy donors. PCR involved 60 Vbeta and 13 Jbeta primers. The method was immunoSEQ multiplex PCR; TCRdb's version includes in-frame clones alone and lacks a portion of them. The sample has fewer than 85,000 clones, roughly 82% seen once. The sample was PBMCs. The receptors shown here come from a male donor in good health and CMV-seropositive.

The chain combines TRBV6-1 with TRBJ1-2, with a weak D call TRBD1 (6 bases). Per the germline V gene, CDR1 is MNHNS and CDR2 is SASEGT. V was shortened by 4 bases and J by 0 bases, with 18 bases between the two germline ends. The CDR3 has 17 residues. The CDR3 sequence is CASSVRDTPSTNYGYTF. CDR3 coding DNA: TGTGCCAGCAGTGTCCGGGACACACCAAGCACTAACTATGGCTACACCTTC.

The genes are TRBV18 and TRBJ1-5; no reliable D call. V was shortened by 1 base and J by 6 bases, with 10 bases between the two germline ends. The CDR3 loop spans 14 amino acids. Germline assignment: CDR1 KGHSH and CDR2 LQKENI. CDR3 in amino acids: CASSPRQTGQPQHF. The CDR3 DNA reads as TGTGCCAGCTCACCACGCCAGACGGGTCAGCCCCAGCATTTT.

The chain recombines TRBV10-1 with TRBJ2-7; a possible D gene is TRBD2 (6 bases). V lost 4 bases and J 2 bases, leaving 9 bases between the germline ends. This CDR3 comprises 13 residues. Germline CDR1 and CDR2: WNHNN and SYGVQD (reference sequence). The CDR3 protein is CASSAGVTYEQYF. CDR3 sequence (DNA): TGCGCCAGCAGTGCGGGAGTCACCTACGAGCAGTACTTC.

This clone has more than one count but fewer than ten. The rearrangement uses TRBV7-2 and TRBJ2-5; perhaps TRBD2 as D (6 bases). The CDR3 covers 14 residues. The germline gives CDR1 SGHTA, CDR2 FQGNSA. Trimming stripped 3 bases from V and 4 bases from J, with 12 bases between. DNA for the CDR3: TGTGCCAGCAGCTTCCAACGGCGGGGAGAGACCCAGTACTTC. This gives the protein CASSFQRRGETQYF.

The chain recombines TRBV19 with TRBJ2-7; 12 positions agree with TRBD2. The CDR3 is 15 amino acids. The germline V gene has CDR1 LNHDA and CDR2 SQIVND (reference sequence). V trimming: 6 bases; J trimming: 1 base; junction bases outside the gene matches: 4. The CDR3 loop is CASRTTSGGSYEQYF. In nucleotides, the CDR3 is TGTGCCAGTAGGACGACTAGCGGGGGTTCCTACGAGCAGTACTTC.

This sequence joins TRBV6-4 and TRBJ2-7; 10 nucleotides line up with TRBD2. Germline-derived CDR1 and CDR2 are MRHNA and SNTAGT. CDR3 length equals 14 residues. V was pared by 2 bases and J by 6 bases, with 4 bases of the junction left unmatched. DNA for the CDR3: TGTGCCAGCAGTGACACTAGCGGGGCGTCCGAGCAGTACTTC. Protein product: CASSDTSGASEQYF.

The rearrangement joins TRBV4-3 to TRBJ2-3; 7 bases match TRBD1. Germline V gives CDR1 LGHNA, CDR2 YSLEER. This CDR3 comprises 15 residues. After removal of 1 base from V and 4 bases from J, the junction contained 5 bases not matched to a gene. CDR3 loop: CASSQGTGEADTQYF. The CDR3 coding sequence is TGCGCCAGCAGCCAAGGGACAGGTGAAGCAGATACGCAGTATTTT.

In nucleotides, the CDR3 is TGTGCCAGCAGCTTGGAAGGGGGGGGCTATGGCTACACCTTC. Its translation: CASSLEGGGYGYTF. The chain links TRBV7-9 to TRBJ1-2; D may be TRBD1 (6 bases). In germline, CDR1 is SEHNR, CDR2 FQNEAQ (reference sequence). Trimming pared 3 bases from V and 4 bases from J, leaving 12 bases between. CDR3 length: 14 residues.

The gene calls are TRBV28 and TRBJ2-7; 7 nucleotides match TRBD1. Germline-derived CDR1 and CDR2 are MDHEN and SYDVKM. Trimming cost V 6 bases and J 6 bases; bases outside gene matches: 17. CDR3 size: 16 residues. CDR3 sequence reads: CASSLNTGNRGPEQYF. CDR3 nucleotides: TGTGCCAGCAGCCTGAATACCGGGAACAGGGGACCCGAGCAGTACTTC.

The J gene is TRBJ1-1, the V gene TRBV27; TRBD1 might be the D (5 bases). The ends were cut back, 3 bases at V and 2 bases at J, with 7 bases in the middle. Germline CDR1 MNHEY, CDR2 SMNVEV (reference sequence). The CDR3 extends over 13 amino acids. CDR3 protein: CASSFQGNTEAFF. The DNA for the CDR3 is TGTGCCAGCAGTTTTCAGGGAAACACTGAAGCTTTCTTT.

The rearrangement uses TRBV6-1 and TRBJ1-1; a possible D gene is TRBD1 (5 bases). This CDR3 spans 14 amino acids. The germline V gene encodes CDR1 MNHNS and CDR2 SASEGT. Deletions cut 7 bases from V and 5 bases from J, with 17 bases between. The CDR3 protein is CASTPPGGGTEAFF. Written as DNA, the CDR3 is TGTGCCAGCACTCCCCCCGGGGGTGGAACTGAAGCTTTCTTT.

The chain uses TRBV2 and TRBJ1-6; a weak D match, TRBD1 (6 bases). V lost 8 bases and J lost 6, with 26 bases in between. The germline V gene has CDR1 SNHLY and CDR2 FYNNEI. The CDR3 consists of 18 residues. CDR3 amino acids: CASERLEGGGISNSPLHF. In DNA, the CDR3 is TGTGCCAGCGAGAGACTTGAGGGGGGGGGAATATCTAATTCACCCCTCCACTTT.

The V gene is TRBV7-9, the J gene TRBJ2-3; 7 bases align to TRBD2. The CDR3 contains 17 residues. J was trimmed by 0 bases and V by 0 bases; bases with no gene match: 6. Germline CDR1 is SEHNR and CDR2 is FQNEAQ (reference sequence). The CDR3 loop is CASSLALARGSTDTQYF. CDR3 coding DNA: TGTGCCAGCAGCTTAGCGTTGGCGCGGGGGAGCACAGATACGCAGTATTTT.

As DNA, the CDR3 is TGTGCCAGCTCACGAGGGACAGCCTCCTACGAGCAGTACTTC. Amino acids: CASSRGTASYEQYF. The chain carries TRBV18 and TRBJ2-7; 7 nucleotides match TRBD1. V dropped 4 bases and J dropped 0; count of bases not matched to a gene: 3. The CDR3 is 14 residues long. Germline CDR1 and CDR2: KGHSH and LQKENI.

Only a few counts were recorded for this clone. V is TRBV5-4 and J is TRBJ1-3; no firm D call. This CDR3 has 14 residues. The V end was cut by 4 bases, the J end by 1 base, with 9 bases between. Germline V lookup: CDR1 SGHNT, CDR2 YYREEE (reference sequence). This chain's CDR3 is CASSEAGSGNTIYF. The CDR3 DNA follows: TGTGCCAGCAGCGAGGCCGGGTCTGGAAACACCATATATTTT.

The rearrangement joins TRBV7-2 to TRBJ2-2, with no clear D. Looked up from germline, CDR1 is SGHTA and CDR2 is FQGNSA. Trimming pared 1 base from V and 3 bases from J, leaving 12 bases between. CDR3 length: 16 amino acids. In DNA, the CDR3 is TGTGCCAGCAGCTTAGTAGCTCAGCTCCACACCGGGGAGCTGTTTTTT. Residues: CASSLVAQLHTGELFF.

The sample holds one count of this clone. The CDR3 sequence: CASREGGSKTEAFF. The CDR3 DNA reads TGTGCCAGCAGGGAGGGCGGGTCGAAAACTGAAGCTTTCTTT. The chain recombines TRBV6-5 with TRBJ1-1; D unresolved. The CDR3 contains 14 residues. V lost 6 bases, J lost 5 bases, and 16 bases lay in between. Germline loops: CDR1 MNHEY, CDR2 SVGAGI.

In DNA form, the CDR3 reads TGTGCCAGCAGCTTACTGGGCAGGGGCCACGAGCAGTACTTC. Translation: CASSLLGRGHEQYF. The chain recombines TRBV7-6 with TRBJ2-7; D is perhaps TRBD1 (6 bases). This CDR3 is 14 amino acids long. Germline CDR1 SGHVS, CDR2 FNYEAQ. V shed 2 bases and J shed 5 bases, with 13 bases lying between them.

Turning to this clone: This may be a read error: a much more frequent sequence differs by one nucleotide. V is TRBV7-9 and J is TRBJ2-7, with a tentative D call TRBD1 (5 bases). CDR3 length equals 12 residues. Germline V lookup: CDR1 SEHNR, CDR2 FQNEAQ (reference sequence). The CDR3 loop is CASSPTGYEPYF. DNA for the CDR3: TGTGCCAGCAGCCCAACAGGTTACGAGCCGTACTTC.

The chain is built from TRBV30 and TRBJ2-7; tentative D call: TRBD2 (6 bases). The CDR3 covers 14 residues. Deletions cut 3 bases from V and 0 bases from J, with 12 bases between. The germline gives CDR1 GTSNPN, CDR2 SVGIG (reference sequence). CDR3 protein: CAWRIGGVSYEQYF. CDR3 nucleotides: TGTGCCTGGAGGATCGGCGGGGTCTCCTACGAGCAGTACTTC.

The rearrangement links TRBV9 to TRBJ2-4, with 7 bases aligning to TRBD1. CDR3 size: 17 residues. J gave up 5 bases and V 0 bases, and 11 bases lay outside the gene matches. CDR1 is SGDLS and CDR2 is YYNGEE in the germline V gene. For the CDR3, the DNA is TGTGCCAGCAGCGTAGATCCTCGGAGGACAGGCCAAAACATTCAGTACTTC. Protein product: CASSVDPRRTGQNIQYF.

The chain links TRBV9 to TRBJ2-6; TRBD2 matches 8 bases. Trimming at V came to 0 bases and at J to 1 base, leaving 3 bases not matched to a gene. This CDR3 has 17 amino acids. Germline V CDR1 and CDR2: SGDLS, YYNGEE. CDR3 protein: CASSVASGSSGANVLTF. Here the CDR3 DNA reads TGTGCCAGCAGCGTAGCGAGCGGGAGTTCTGGGGCCAACGTCCTGACTTTC. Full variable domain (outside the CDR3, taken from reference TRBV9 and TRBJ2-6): DSGVTQTPKHLITATGQRVTLRCSPRSGDLSVYWYQQSLDQGLQFLIQYYNGEERAKGNILERFSAQQFPDLHSELNLSSLELGDSALYFCASSVASGSSGANVLTFGAGSRLTVL.

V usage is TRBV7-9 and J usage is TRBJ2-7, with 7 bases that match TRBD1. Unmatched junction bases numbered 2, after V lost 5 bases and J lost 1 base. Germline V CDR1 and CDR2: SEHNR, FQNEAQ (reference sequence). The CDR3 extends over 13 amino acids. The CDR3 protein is CASSPTGSYEQYF. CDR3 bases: TGTGCCAGCAGCCCGACAGGGTCCTACGAGCAGTACTTC.

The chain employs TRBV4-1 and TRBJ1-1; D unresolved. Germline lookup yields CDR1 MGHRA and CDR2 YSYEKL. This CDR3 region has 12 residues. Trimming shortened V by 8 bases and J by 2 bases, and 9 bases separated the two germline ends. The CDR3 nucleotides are TGCGCCAGCTCGCGTACTAACACTGAAGCTTTCTTT. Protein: CASSRTNTEAFF.

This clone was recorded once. The CDR3: CASSTGQGYSYEQYF. As DNA, the CDR3 is TGTGCCAGCAGCACCGGACAGGGCTACTCCTACGAGCAGTACTTC. The chain couples TRBV9 to TRBJ2-7; 8 bases are a match to TRBD1. V lost 4 bases and J lost 0; bases outside the gene matches: 6. From germline, CDR1 is SGDLS and CDR2 YYNGEE. The CDR3 runs to 15 residues.

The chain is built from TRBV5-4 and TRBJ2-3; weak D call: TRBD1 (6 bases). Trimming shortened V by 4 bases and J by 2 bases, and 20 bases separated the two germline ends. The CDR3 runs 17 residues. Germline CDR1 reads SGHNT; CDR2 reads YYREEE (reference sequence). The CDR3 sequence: CASSGTGIGGATDTQYF. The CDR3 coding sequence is TGTGCCAGCAGCGGAACAGGGATAGGTGGGGCCACAGATACGCAGTATTTT.

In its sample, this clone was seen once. In DNA form, the CDR3 reads TGTGCCAGCAGCACAGGGTCCCAGCTGACCTACGAGCAGTACTTC. Protein product: CASSTGSQLTYEQYF. This chain uses TRBV5-4 with TRBJ2-7, with D possibly being TRBD1 (6 bases). The germline V gene encodes CDR1 SGHNT and CDR2 YYREEE (reference sequence). The CDR3 extends over 15 amino acids. V lost 4 bases, J lost 2 bases, and 16 bases lay in between.

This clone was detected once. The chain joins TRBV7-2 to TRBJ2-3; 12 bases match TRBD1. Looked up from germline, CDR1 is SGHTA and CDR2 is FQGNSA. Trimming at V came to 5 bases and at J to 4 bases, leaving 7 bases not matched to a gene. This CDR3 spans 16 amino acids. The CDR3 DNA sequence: TGTGCCAGCAGCCCCGAGGGACAGGGGGCGGCAGATACGCAGTATTTT. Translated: CASSPEGQGAADTQYF.

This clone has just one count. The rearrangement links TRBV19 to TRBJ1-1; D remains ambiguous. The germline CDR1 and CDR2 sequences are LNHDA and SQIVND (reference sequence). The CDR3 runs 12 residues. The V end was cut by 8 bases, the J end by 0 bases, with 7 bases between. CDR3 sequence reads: CASLNLNTEAFF. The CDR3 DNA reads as TGTGCCAGTTTGAACTTGAACACTGAAGCTTTCTTT. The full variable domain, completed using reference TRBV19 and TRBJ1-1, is DGGITQSPKYLFRKEGQNVTLSCEQNLNHDAMYWYRQDPGQGLRLIYYSQIVNDFQKGDIAEGYSVSREKKESFPLTVTSAQKNPTAFYLCASLNLNTEAFFGQGTRLTVV.

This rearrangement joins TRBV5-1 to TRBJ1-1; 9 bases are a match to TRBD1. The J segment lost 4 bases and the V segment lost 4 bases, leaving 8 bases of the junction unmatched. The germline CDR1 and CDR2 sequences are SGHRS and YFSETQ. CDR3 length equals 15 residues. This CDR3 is CASSPDRGLSTEAFF. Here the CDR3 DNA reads TGCGCCAGCAGCCCGGACAGGGGATTAAGCACTGAAGCTTTCTTT.